What follows describes a single T cell receptor (beta chain). No antigen is known for it. The assay was immunoSEQ multiplex PCR, and TCRdb's table has in-frame clones only and misses some. The sample consists of 14,000 or so clones, 82% of them appearing once. The data stem from a study of somatic mutations in cytotoxic T cells in rheumatoid arthritis. In the study overall: Some V beta antibody-stained T-cell populations were flow-sorted at nearly 100% purity, including V beta1+ cells sequenced for TCRB. Regarding the study as a whole: For patients with rheumatoid arthritis, CD8+ clonality went up with age, while healthy controls showed no such change. Of around 60 patients, fewer than 10 had a largest CD8+ clone that exceeded 20% of CD8+ cells.

Positive magnetic bead selection was used to isolate CD4+ and CD8+ cells; purity was checked by flow cytometry. Trimming removed 3 bases from V and 0 bases from J, with 9 bases in between. The germline V gene has CDR1 SGHTA and CDR2 FQGNSA. There are 15 residues in the CDR3. The chain has TRBV7-2 and TRBJ2-1; D possibly corresponds to TRBD2 (6 bases). The sequence came from an adult with rheumatoid arthritis. Input material: CD8+ T cells sorted from blood. The CDR3 is CASSFSGSSYNEQFF. CDR3 DNA: TGTGCCAGCAGCTTTAGCGGAAGCTCCTACAATGAGCAGTTCTTC.